This TCR beta chain was obtained from a study of early T cells in non-severe SARS-CoV-2 infection (dated by TCRdb to the early 2020s). Background on the whole study: TCR sequencing used bulk RNA from unsorted whole blood, so alpha and beta chains could not be paired. The paper as a whole reports these results and caveats: VDJdb matching was skewed toward anti-spike CD8 responses and likely underestimated virus-specific expansions by missing private and CD4 specificities.

Receptors were amplified or captured by 5' RACE. The instrument given in TCRdb is NextSeq 500. To correct for sequencing error and PCR bias, the TCR library protocol tagged individual cDNA molecules with unique molecular identifiers. Sequencing covered both TCR alpha and beta chains, and within each sample the abundances of alpha and beta sequences were tightly co-correlated. Processing in the source paper ran as follows. Decombinator V4 was used to annotate the V gene, J gene and CDR3 of the TCR sequences. TCRs were defined as expanded if a significant change between any two time points was detected under a Poisson model with p below 0.0001. TCR abundances were normalised to the total number of TCRs sequenced per sample and expressed as counts per million. MAIT TCRs were defined by TRAV1-2 paired with TRAJ12, TRAJ20 or TRAJ33, and iNKT TCRs by TRAV10 paired with TRAJ18. A search of VDJdb, accessed on 1 November 2021, was run for TCRs annotated to CMV, EBV and SARS-CoV-2, with TCRs annotated for multiple antigens excluded. In-frame beta chains were kept once TCRdb had trimmed the public reads at Q25 with fastp and called clones with MiXCR. Each CDR3 protein appears once, grouped with its most common genes and DNA. What appears here as the V and J calls and clone size reflects TCRdb's work, not the paper's. For this sample there are around 78,000 distinct CDR3 sequences; about 9.5% appear just once. 6.5% to 8.5% of the sample is held by the ten biggest clonotypes.

The sample holds a few counts of this clonotype. Its target antigen remains unknown. Per-base qualities were not stored, and no clone one base away is much larger. Set within a cohort of healthcare workers in London, UK, this nested case-control study involved weekly PCR testing of nasopharyngeal swabs along with blood sampling. Between 23 and 31 March 2020, the week of the UK lockdown, healthcare workers were enrolled and then followed up weekly for as long as 16 weeks. CDR1 and CDR2, per the germline V gene, are SQVTM and ANQGSEA. The CDR3 measures 12 amino acids from cysteine to phenylalanine. The kept DNA is CDR3 alone, 36 bases in frame from the first base. Cut back by 6 bases and 3 bases, the V and J ends lie 8 bases apart.

This clonotype was sampled from an adult who was a healthcare worker with PCR-confirmed SARS-CoV-2 infection or an uninfected control (not recorded which). The chain was built from TRBV29-1 and TRBJ1-4; no D gene is confidently identified. The specimen comprised whole blood, sampled at baseline. The CDR3 sequence is CSVGQSNEKLFF. The nucleotides read TGCAGCGTGGGCCAATCTAATGAAAAACTGTTTTTT. The variable domain in full, with residues beyond the CDR3 obtained from the reference TRBV29-1 and TRBJ1-4 genes, is SAVISQKPSRDICQRGTSLTIQCQVDSQVTMMFWYRQQPGQSLTLIATANQGSEATYESGFVIDKFPISRPNLTFSTLTVSNMSPEDSSIYLCSVGQSNEKLFFGSGTQLSVL.